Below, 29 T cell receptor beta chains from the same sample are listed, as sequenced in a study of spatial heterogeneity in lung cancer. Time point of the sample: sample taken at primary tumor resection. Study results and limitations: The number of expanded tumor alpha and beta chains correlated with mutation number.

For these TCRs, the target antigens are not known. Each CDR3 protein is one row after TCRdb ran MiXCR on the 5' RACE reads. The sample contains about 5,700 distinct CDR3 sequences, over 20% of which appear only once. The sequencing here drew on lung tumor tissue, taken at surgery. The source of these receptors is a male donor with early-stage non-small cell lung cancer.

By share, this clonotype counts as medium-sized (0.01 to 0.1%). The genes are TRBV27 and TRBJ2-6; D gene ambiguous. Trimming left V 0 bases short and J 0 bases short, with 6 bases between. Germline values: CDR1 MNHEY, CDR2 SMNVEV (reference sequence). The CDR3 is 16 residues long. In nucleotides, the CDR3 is TGTGCCAGCAGTTTATCACCGGACTCTGGGGCCAACGTCCTGACTTTC. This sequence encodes CASSLSPDSGANVLTF.

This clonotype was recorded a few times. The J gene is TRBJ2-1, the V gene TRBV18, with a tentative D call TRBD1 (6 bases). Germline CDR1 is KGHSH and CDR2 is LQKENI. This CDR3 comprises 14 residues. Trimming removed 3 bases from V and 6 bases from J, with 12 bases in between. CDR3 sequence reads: CASSPQQGLNEQFF. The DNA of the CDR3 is TGTGCCAGCTCACCGCAACAGGGTCTCAATGAGCAGTTCTTC.

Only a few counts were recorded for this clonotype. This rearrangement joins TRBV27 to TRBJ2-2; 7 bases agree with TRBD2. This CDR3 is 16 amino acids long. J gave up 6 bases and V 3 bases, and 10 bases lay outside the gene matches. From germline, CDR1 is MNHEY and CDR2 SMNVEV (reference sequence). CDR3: CASSFGGGSGPGELFF. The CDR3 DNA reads TGTGCCAGCAGTTTTGGTGGCGGGAGTGGGCCCGGGGAGCTGTTTTTT.

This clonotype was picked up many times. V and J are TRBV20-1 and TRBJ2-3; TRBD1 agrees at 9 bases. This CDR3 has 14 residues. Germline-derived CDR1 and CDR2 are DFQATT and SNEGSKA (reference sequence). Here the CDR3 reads CSAVRTGDTDTQYF. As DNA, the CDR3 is TGCAGCGCGGTCAGGACAGGGGACACAGATACGCAGTATTTT.

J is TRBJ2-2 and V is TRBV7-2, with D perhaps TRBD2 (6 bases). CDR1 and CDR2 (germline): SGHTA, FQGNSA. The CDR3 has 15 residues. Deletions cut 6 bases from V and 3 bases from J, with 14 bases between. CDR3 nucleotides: TGTGCCAGCAGACCCGGGACTTCTTACACCGGGGAGCTGTTTTTT. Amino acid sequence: CASRPGTSYTGELFF.

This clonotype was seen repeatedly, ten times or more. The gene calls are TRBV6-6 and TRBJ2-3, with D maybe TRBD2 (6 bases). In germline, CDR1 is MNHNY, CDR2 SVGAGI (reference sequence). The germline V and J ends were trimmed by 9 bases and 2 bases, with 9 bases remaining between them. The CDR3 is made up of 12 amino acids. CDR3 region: CASAGPTDTQYF. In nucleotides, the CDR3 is TGTGCCAGTGCGGGGCCCACAGATACGCAGTATTTT.

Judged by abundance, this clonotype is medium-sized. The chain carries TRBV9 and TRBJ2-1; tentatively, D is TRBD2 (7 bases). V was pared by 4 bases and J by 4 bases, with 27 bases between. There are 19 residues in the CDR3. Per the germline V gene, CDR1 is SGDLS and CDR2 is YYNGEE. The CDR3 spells CASSPEGREEDRLYNEQFF. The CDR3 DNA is TGTGCCAGCAGCCCCGAAGGGAGGGAGGAGGACAGACTGTACAATGAGCAGTTCTTC. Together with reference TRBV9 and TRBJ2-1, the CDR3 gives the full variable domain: DSGVTQTPKHLITATGQRVTLRCSPRSGDLSVYWYQQSLDQGLQFLIQYYNGEERAKGNILERFSAQQFPDLHSELNLSSLELGDSALYFCASSPEGREEDRLYNEQFFGPGTRLTVL.

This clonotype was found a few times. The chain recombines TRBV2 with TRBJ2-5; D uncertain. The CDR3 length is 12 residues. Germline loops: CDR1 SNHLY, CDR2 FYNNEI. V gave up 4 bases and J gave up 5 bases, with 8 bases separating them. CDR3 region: CASSVIMETQYF. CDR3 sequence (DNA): TGTGCCAGCAGTGTAATCATGGAGACCCAGTACTTC.

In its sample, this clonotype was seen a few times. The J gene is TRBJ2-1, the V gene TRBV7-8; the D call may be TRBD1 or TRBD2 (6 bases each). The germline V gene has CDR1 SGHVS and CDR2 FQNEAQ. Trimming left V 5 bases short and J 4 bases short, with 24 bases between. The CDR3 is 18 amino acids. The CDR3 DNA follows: TGTGCCAGCAGCATCTCAGGGGCGGCTAGCGCCCGTTACAATGAGCAGTTCTTC. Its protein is CASSISGAASARYNEQFF.

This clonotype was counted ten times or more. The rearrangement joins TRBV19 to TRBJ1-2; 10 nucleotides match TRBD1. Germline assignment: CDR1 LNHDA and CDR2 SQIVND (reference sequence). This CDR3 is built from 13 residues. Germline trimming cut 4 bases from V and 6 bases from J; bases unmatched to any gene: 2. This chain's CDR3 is CASSRQGANGYTF. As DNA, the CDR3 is TGTGCCAGTAGTAGACAGGGGGCAAATGGCTACACCTTC.

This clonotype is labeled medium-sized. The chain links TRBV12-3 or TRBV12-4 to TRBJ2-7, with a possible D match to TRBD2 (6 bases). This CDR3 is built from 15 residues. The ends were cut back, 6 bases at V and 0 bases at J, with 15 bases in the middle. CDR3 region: CASSRGEEYSYEQYF. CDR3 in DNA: TGTGCCAGCAGCCGTGGGGAGGAGTACTCCTACGAGCAGTACTTC.

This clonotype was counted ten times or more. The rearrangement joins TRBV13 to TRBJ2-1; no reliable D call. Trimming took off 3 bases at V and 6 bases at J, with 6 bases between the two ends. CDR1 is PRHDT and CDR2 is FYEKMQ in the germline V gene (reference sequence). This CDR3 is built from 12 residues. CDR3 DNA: TGTGCCAGCAGCTTGGCGGTCAATGAGCAGTTCTTC. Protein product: CASSLAVNEQFF.

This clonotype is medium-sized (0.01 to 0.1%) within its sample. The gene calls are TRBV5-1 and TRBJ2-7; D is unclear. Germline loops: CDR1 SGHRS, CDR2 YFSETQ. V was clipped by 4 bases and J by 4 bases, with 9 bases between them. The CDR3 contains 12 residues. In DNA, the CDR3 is TGCGCCAGCAGCAACTCAGAGTACGAGCAGTACTTC. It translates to CASSNSEYEQYF.

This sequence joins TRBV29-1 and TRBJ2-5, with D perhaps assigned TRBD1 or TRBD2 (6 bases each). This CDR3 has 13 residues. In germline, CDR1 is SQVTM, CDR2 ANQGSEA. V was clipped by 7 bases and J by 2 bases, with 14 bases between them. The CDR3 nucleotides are TGCAGCGCCCCCGGGGGCGATCAAGAGACCCAGTACTTC. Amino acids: CSAPGGDQETQYF.

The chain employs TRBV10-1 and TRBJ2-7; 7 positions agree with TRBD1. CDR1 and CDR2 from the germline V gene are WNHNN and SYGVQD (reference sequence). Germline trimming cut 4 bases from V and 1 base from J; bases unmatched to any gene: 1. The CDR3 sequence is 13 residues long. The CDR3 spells CASSVRGSYEQYF. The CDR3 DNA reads TGCGCCAGCAGTGTCAGGGGGTCCTACGAGCAGTACTTC.

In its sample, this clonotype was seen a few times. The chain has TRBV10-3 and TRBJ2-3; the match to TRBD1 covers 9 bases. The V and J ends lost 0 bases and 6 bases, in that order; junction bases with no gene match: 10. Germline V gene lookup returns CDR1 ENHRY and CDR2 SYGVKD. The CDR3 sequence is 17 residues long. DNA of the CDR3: TGTGCCATCAGTGAGTCCGAGGACAGGGGTGGCAAGGATACGCAGTATTTT. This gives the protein CAISESEDRGGKDTQYF.

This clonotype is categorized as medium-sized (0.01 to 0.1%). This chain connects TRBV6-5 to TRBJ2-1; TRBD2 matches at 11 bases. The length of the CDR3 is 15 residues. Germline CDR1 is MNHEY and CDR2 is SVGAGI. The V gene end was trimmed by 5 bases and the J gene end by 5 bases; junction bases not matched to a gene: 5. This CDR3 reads CASSPTSGTDNEQFF. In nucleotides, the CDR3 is TGTGCCAGCAGTCCGACTAGCGGGACCGACAATGAGCAGTTCTTC.

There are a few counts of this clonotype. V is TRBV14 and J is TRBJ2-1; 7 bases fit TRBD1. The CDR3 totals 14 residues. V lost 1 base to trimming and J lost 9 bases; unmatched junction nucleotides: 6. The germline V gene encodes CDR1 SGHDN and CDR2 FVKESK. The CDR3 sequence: CASSQGQGSSEQFF. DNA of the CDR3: TGTGCCAGCAGCCAAGGACAGGGATCAAGTGAGCAGTTCTTC.

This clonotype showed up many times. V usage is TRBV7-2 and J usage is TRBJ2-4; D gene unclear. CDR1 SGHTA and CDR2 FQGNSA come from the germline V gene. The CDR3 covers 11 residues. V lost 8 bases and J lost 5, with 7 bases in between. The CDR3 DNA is TGTGCCAGCTTCCCGGAAAACATTCAGTACTTC. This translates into CASFPENIQYF.

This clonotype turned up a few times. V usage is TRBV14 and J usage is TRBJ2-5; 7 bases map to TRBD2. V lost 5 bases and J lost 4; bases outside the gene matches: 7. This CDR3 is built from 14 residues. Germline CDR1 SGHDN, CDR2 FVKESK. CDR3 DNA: TGTGCCAGCAGCAACTTGGGGGGGATAGAGACCCAGTACTTC. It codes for CASSNLGGIETQYF.

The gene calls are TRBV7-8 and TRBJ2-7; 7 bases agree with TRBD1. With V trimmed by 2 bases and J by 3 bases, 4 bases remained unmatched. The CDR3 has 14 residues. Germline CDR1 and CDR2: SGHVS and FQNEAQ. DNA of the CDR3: TGTGCCAGCAGCTTAAGGGACAGCCTCTACGAGCAGTACTTC. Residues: CASSLRDSLYEQYF.

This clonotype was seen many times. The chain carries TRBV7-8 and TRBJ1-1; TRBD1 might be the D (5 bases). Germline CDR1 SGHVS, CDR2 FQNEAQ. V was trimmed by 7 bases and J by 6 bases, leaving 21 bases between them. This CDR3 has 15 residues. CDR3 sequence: CASTEWGSISAEAFF. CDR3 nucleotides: TGTGCCAGCACCGAGTGGGGGAGTATATCAGCTGAAGCTTTCTTT.

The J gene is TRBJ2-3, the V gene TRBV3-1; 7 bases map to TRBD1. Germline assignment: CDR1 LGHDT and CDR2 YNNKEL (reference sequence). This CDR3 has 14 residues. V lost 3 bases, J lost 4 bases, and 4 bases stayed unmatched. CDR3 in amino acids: CASSHRQGSDTQYF. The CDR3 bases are TGTGCCAGCAGCCATCGACAGGGCTCAGATACGCAGTATTTT.

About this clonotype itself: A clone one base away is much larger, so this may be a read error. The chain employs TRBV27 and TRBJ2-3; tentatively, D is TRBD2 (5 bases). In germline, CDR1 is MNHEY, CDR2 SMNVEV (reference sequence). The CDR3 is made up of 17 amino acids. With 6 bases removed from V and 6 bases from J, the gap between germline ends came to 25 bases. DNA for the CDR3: TGTGCCAGCAGAGACCCCCTAGCCTCCCCGGAGGTGGATACGCAGTATTTT. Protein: CASRDPLASPEVDTQYF.

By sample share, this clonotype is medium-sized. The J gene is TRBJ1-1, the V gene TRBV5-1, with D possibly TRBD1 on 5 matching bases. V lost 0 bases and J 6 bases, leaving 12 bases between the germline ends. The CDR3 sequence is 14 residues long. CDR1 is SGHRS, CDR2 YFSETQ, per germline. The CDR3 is CASSLGAGWPEAFF. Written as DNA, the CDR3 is TGCGCCAGCAGCTTGGGGGCAGGGTGGCCTGAAGCTTTCTTT.

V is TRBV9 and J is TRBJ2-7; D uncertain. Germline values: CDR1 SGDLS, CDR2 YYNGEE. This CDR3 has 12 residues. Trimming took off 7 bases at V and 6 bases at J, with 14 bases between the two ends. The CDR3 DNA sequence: TGTGCCAGCGGCCCGTCCAAGGTCGAGCAGTACTTC. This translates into CASGPSKVEQYF.

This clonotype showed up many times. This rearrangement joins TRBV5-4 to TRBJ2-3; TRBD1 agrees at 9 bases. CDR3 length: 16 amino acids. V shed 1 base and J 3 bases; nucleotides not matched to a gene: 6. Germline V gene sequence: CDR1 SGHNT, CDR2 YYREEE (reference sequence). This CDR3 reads CASSLSGQGVTDTQYF. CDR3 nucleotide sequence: TGTGCCAGCAGCTTGTCGGGACAGGGTGTGACAGATACGCAGTATTTT.

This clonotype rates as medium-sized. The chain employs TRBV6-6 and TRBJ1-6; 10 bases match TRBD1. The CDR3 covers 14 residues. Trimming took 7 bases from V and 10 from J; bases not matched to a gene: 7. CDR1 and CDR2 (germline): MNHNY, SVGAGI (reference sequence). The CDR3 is CASTSRDRGSPLHF. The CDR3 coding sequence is TGTGCCAGCACCTCCCGGGACAGGGGATCACCCCTCCACTTT.

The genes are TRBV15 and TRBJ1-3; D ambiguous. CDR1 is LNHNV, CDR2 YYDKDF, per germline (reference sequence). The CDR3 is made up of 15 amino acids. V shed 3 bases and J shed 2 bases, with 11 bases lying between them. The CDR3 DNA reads TGTGCCACCAGCAGGGAGGGTAGGGCTGGAAACACCATATATTTT. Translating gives CATSREGRAGNTIYF.